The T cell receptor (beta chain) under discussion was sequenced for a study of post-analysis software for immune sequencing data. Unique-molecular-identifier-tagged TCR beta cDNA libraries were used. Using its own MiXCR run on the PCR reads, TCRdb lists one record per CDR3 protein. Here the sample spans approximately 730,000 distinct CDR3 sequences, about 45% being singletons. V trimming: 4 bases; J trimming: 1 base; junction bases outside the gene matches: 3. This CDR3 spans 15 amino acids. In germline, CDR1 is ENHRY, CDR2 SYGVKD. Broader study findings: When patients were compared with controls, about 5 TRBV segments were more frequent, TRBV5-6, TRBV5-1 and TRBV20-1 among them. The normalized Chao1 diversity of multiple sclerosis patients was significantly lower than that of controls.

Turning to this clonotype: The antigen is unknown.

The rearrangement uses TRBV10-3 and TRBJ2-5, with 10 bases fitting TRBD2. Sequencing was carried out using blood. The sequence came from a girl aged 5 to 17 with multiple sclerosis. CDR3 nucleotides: TGTGCCATCAGTGCTGCTAGCGGGAGCCAAGAGACCCAGTACTTC. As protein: CAISAASGSQETQYF.